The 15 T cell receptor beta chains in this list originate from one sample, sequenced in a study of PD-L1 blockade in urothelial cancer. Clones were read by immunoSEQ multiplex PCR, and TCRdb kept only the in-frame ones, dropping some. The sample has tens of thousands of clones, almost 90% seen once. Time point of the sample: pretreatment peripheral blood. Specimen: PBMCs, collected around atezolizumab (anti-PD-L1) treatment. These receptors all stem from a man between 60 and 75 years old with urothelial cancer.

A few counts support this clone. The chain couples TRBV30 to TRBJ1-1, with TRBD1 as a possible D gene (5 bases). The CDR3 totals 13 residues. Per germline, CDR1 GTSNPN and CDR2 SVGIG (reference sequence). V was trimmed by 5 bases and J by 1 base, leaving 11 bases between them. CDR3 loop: CAWGTQGNTEAFF. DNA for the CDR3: TGTGCCTGGGGAACTCAGGGGAACACTGAAGCTTTCTTT.

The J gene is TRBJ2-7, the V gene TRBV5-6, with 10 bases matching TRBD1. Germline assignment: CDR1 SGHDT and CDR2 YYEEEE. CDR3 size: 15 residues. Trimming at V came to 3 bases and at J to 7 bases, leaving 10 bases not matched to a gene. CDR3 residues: CASSSSGTGDREQYF. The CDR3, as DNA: TGTGCCAGCAGCTCTTCCGGGACAGGGGACAGGGAGCAGTACTTC.

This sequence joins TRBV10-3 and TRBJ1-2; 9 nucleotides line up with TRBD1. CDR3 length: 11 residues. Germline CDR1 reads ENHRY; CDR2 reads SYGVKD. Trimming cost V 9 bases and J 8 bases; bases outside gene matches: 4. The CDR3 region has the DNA TGTGCCATGGGGACAGGGAACGGCTACACCTTC. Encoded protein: CAMGTGNGYTF.

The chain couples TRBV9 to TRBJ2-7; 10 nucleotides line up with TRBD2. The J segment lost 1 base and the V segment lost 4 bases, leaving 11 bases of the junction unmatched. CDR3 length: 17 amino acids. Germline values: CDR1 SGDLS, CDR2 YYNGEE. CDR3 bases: TGTGCCAGCAGCCCAGGGGGGACTAGCGTCACTTCCTACGAGCAGTACTTC. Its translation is CASSPGGTSVTSYEQYF.

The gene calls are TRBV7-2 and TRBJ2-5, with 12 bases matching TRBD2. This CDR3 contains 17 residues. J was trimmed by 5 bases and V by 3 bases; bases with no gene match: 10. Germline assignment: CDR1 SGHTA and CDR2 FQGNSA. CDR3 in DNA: TGTGCCAGCAGCTTCGCGACTAGCGGGAGTAGGGTGGAGACCCAGTACTTC. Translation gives CASSFATSGSRVETQYF.

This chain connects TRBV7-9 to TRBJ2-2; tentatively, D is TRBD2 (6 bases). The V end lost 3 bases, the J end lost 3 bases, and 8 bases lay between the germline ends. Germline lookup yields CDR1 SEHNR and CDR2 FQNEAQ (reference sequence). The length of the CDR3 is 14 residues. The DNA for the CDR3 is TGTGCCAGCAGCTTGGGACTGTACACCGGGGAGCTGTTTTTT. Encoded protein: CASSLGLYTGELFF.

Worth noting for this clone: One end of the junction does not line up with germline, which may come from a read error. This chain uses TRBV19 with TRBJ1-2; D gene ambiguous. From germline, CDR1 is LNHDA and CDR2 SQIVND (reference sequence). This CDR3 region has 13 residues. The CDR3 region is CASRIGNLGGYTF. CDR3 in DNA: TGTGCCAGTAGAATAGGGAACCTAGGCGGCTACACCTTC.

CDR3 DNA sequence: TGCGCCAGCAGCCTCGGACAGAGCACAGATACGCAGTATTTT. Translation: CASSLGQSTDTQYF. The chain has TRBV4-3 and TRBJ2-3; possibly TRBD1 for D (6 bases). The CDR3 runs to 14 residues. Per the germline V gene, CDR1 is LGHNA and CDR2 is YSLEER. Trimming took off 4 bases at V and 0 bases at J, with 8 bases between the two ends.

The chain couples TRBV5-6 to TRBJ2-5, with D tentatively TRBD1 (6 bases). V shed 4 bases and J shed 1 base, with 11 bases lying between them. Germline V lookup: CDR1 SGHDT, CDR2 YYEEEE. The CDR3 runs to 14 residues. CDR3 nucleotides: TGTGCCAGCAGCGACCGGGACACCCAAGAGACCCAGTACTTC. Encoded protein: CASSDRDTQETQYF.

For the CDR3, the DNA is TGTGCCAGCAAGTACAGTTTAAATCAGCCCCAGCATTTT. Translating it yields CASKYSLNQPQHF. The chain has TRBV28 and TRBJ1-5; D is unclear. The CDR3 runs 13 residues. The V and J ends lost 7 bases and 4 bases respectively, with 11 bases between them. Germline V gives CDR1 MDHEN, CDR2 SYDVKM.

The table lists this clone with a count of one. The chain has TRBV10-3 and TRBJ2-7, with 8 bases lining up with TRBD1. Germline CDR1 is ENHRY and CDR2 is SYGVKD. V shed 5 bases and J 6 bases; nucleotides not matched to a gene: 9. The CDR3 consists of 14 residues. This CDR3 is CAISLGQGAREQYF. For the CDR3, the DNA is TGTGCCATCAGTCTAGGACAGGGAGCCCGCGAGCAGTACTTC.

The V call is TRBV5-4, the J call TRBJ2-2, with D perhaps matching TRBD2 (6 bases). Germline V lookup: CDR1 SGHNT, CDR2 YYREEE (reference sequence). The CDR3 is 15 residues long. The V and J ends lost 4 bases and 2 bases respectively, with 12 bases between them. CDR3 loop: CASSAVRGNTGELFF. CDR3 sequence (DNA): TGTGCCAGCAGCGCAGTGCGGGGAAACACCGGGGAGCTGTTTTTT.

CDR3 sequence reads: CASSQPPGLQETQYF. The CDR3 DNA sequence: TGCGCCAGCAGCCAACCTCCGGGACTTCAAGAGACCCAGTACTTC. The chain links TRBV4-3 to TRBJ2-5; maybe TRBD2 (6 bases). V lost 2 bases and J lost 2, with 12 bases in between. This CDR3 has 15 amino acids. The V gene's germline CDR1 is LGHNA and CDR2 YSLEER.

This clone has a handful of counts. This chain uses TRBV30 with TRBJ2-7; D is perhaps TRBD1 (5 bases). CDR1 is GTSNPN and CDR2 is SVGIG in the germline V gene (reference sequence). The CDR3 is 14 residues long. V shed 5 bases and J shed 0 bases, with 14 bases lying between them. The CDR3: CAWDKDIRSYEQYF. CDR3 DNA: TGTGCCTGGGATAAGGACATACGCTCCTACGAGCAGTACTTC. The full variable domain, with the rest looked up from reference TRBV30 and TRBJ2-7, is SQTIHQWPATLVQPVGSPLSLECTVEGTSNPNLYWYRQAAGRGLQLLFYSVGIGQISSEVPQNLSASRPQDRQFILSSKKLLLSDSGFYLCAWDKDIRSYEQYFGPGTRLTVT.

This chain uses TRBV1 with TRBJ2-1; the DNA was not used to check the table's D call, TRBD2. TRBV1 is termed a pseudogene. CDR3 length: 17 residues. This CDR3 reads CTSSQVCKAASYNEQFF. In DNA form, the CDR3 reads TGCACCAGCAGCCAAGTCTGTAAAGCGGCAAGTTACAATGAGCAGTTCTTC.